The T cell receptor beta chain under discussion was sequenced for a study of blood T cell repertoires in COVID-19. The CDR3 is made up of 12 amino acids. V lost 10 bases to trimming and J lost 6 bases, with 12 bases between them. TCRdb's table, derived via immunoSEQ multiplex PCR, lists solely in-frame clones and lacks some. The table includes 240,000 or so clones, 80% to 90% detected once. The sample taken for sequencing was PBMCs or T cells enriched from blood (not recorded which). This clonotype was sampled from a man aged 45-65 years who had been exposed to COVID-19. This chain connects TRBV12-3 or TRBV12-4 to TRBJ2-2, with D perhaps TRBD1 (7 bases). The CDR3 loop reads CATTGDSGELFF. The CDR3 DNA reads TGTGCCACAACAGGGGACTCCGGGGAGCTGTTTTTT.